This T cell receptor beta chain was recorded in a study of cytomegalovirus exposure and HLA in healthy donors. Study details: An early data release held about 85 million unique TCRs from HLA-typed donors.

13 Jbeta primers and 60 Vbeta primers were used for the PCR. TCRdb keeps only in-frame clones here, not all; method: immunoSEQ multiplex PCR. The sample features about 160,000 clones, with 1% to 1.5% in its top ten. V was clipped by 1 base and J by 2 bases, with 10 bases between them. Per the germline V gene, CDR1 is MGHRA and CDR2 is YSYEKL. This CDR3 comprises 15 residues. This receptor was identified in a woman in her fifties or sixties in good health and CMV-seronegative. The sequencing sample was made of PBMCs. The chain carries TRBV4-1 and TRBJ2-3, with D perhaps matching TRBD1 (5 bases). CDR3: CASSQVGETTDTQYF. CDR3 bases: TGCGCCAGCAGCCAAGTAGGGGAAACCACAGATACGCAGTATTTT.